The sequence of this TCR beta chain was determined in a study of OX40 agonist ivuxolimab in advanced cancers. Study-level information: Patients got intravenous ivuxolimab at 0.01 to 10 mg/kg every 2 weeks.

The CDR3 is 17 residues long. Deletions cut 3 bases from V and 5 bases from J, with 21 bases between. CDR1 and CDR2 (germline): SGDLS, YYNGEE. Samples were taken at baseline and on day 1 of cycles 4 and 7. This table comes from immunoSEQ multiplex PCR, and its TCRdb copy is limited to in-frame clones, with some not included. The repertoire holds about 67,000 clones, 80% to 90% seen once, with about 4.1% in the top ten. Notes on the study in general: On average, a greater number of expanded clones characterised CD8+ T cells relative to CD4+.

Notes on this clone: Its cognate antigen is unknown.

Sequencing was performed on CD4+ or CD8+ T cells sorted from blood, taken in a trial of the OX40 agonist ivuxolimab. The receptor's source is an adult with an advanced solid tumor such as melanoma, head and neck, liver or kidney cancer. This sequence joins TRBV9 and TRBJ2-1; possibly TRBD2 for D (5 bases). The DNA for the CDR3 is TGTGCCAGCAGCGACCGTCGGGTAGGGAGCATCCACAATGAGCAGTTCTTC. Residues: CASSDRRVGSIHNEQFF.